Listed here are 3 T cell receptor beta chains from one sample, sequenced in a study of regulatory T cells in long-lasting Graves disease. Regarding time point: newly diagnosed GD, antithyroid drugs for less than 3 months. RNA from PBMCs was the source of the TCR library. Building of the TCR beta libraries involved iRepertoire HTBI primers and Arm-PCR of CDR3 regions. TCRdb passed the multiplex PCR reads through MiXCR, listing each CDR3 protein once. Of approximately 400,000 distinct CDR3 sequences in the sample, approximately 16% were seen once. This sample was shared with a second study, whose subject was T cells in Graves' hyperthyroidism and ophthalmopathy.

This specimen consisted of peripheral blood mononuclear cells (PBMCs), obtained at new diagnosis, from a patient treated with antithyroid drugs. All receptors come from a woman aged 40 to 50 with Graves disease.

The CDR3 protein is CASSLQVGRNEQFF. Written as DNA, the CDR3 is TGTGCCAGCAGCCTCCAGGTAGGGAGGAATGAGCAGTTCTTC. The V gene is TRBV9, the J gene TRBJ2-1; tentative D call: TRBD2 (6 bases). The germline V gene encodes CDR1 SGDLS and CDR2 YYNGEE. V gave up 4 bases and J gave up 7 bases, with 15 bases separating them. The CDR3 is 14 residues long. The whole variable domain, filled in from reference TRBV9 and TRBJ2-1, reads DSGVTQTPKHLITATGQRVTLRCSPRSGDLSVYWYQQSLDQGLQFLIQYYNGEERAKGNILERFSAQQFPDLHSELNLSSLELGDSALYFCASSLQVGRNEQFFGPGTRLTVL.

This clonotype occurred many times. The chain couples TRBV11-3 to TRBJ2-3; D remains unclear. Looked up from germline, CDR1 is SGHNT and CDR2 is YENEEA. The length of the CDR3 is 15 residues. Deletions cut 0 bases from V and 5 bases from J, with 12 bases between. DNA of the CDR3: TGTGCCAGCAGCTTAGACGGGCCCTCGGGAGATACGCAGTATTTT. Its translation is CASSLDGPSGDTQYF. Full variable domain (rest looked up from reference TRBV11-3 and TRBJ2-3): EAGVVQSPRYKIIEKKQPVAFWCNPISGHNTLYWYLQNLGQGPELLIRYENEEAVDDSQLPKDRFSAERLKGVDSTLKIQPAELGDSAVYLCASSLDGPSGDTQYFGPGTRLTVL.

This clonotype has at least ten counts. The rearrangement joins TRBV7-2 to TRBJ2-3; no firm D call. Per germline, CDR1 SGHTA and CDR2 FQGNSA. This CDR3 is built from 15 residues. The V gene lost 1 base and the J gene lost 6 bases, with 14 bases spanning the gap. This CDR3 reads CASSLVVQDWDTQYF. Here the CDR3 DNA reads TGTGCCAGCAGCTTAGTTGTCCAGGATTGGGATACGCAGTATTTT. The variable domain in full, completed from reference TRBV7-2 and TRBJ2-3, reads GAGVSQSPSNKVTEKGKDVELRCDPISGHTALYWYRQSLGQGLEFLIYFQGNSAPDKSGLPSDRFSAERTGGSVSTLTIQRTQQEDSAVYLCASSLVVQDWDTQYFGPGTRLTVL.